This T cell receptor beta chain was obtained from a study of cytomegalovirus exposure and HLA in healthy donors. Overall study findings and caveats: In a later analysis, TCR beta V- and J-gene trimming was associated with a missense DCLRE1C variant. In an earlier analysis, in under 700 donors, most V segments appeared productive either ~87% or ~30% of the time. A highly shared variant cluster was judged a likely technical artifact.

Trimming stripped 5 bases from V and 8 bases from J, with 16 bases between. Germline loops: CDR1 SGHVS, CDR2 FQNEAQ. The CDR3 runs to 15 residues. A note on this clone: As yet, its antigen is unknown.

Both 60 Vbeta primers and 13 Jbeta primers went into the PCR. Profiling relied on immunoSEQ multiplex PCR, and the TCRdb table lists in-frame clones only, not all of them. The data contain 170,000 or so clones, about 80% of them singletons. The sequence was collected from a man aged 18 to 35 in good health and CMV-seronegative. This sequence joins TRBV7-8 and TRBJ1-6, with D uncertain. Sequenced: PBMCs. Here the CDR3 reads CASSLSGGHDSPLHF. CDR3 nucleotide sequence: TGTGCCAGCAGCCTCTCAGGAGGGCACGATTCACCCCTCCACTTT.